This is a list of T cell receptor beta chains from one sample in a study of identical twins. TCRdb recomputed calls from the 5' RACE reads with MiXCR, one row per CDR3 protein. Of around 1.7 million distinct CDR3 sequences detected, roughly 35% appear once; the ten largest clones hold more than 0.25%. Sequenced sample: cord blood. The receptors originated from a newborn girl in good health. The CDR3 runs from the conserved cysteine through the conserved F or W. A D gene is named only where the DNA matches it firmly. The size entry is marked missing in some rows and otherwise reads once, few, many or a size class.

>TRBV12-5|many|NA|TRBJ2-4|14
TGTGCTAGTGGTACTGGGGGGCCCCAAAACATTCAGTACTTC
CASGTGGPQNIQYF
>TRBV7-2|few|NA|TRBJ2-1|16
TGTGCCAGCAGCTTAGTAGGGGCCCAGACCGGGGATGAGCAGTTCTTC
CASSLVGAQTGDEQFF
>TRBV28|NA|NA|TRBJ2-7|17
TGTGCCAGCAGTTTGCCCCCCGGGACTCGGTTCTCCTACGAGCAGTACTTC
CASSLPPGTRFSYEQYF
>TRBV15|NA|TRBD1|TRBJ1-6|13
TGTGCCACCCGACAGGGCACGGCCTCACCCCTCCACTTT
CATRQGTASPLHF
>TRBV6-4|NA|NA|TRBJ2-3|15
TGTGCCAGCAGATCGGGACCTATGAGCACAGATACGCAGTATTTT
CASRSGPMSTDTQYF
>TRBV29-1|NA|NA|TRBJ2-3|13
TGCAGCGTTGAAAGGATAAGCACAGATACGCAGTATTTT
CSVERISTDTQYF
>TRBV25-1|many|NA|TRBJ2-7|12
TGTGCCAGCAGCCACAGTCCCTACGAGCAGTACTTC
CASSHSPYEQYF
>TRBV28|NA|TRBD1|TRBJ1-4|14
TGTGCCAGCAGACCGACAGGGTCTAATGAAAGACTGTTTTTT
CASRPTGSNERLFF
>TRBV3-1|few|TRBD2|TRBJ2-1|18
TGTGCCAGCTCCCGCGGGACTAGCCATTTTTCCTCCTACAATGAGCAGTTCTTC
CASSRGTSHFSSYNEQFF
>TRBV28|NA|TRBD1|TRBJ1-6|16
TGTGCCAGCAGTTTCTCTCGTACAGGGGGCAATTCACCCCTCCACTTT
CASSFSRTGGNSPLHF
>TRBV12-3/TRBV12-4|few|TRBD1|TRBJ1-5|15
TGTGCCAGCAGCCGAGGACAGGGGATTAATCAGCCCCAGCATTTT
CASSRGQGINQPQHF
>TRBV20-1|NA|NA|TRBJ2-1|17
TGCAGTGCTAGAGATGGGCTTAATAGCGGAGGATACAATGAGCAGTTCTTC
CSARDGLNSGGYNEQFF
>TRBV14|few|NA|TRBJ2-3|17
TGTGCCAGCAGCCACCGGGCCCCACTAGCACTCACAGATACGCAGTATTTT
CASSHRAPLALTDTQYF
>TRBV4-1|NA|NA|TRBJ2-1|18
TGCGCCAGCAGCCCTTCCGGGACCCTGCCCCTAGCCTACAATGAGCAGTTCTTC
CASSPSGTLPLAYNEQFF
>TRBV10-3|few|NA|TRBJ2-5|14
TGTGCCATCAGTGAGTTGGGGCAGGAGGAGACCCAGTACTTC
CAISELGQEETQYF
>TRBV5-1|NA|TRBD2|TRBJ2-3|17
TGCGCCAGCGCAATAAGGACTAGCGGGGTTTTAACAGATACGCAGTATTTT
CASAIRTSGVLTDTQYF
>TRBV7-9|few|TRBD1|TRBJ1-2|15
TGTGCCAGCAGCTTGGGGACAGTCCTATTAGGTGGCTACACCTTC
CASSLGTVLLGGYTF
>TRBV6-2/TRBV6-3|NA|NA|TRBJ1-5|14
TGTGCCAGCAGCCTAACAGGGACCTATCAGCCCCAGCATTTT
CASSLTGTYQPQHF
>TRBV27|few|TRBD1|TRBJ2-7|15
TGTGCCAGCGGCAAACGGGGACAGGGGGCCTACGAGCAGTACTTC
CASGKRGQGAYEQYF
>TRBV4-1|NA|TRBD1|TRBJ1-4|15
TGCGCCAGCAGCCCCCGGGACAGCCGTAATGAAAAACTGTTTTTT
CASSPRDSRNEKLFF
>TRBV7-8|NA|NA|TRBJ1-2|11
TGTGCCAGCAGCTCCTATCAGGGCTACACCTTC
CASSSYQGYTF
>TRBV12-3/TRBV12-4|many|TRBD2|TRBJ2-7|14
TGTGCCAGCAGTGCCGGGACTACGATCGACGAGCAGTACTTC
CASSAGTTIDEQYF
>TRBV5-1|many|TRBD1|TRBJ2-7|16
TGCGCCAGCAGATACGGGACAGGGGGTTCGAATTACGAGCAGTACTTC
CASRYGTGGSNYEQYF
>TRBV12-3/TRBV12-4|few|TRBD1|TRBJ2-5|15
TGTGCCAGCAGTTCCCGGGACAGGGGGCGCAATGAGCAGTACTTC
CASSSRDRGRNEQYF
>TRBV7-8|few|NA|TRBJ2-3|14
TGTGCCAGCAGCTTAGCGGACAGCACAGATATGCAGTATTTT
CASSLADSTDMQYF
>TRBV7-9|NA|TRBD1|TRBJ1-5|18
TGTGCCAGCAGCACGGGACAGTTGGAGATGGGGGGCAATCAGCCCCAGCATTTT
CASSTGQLEMGGNQPQHF
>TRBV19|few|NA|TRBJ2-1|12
TGTGCCAGTAGTAGTTACCCCAATGAGCAGTTCTTC
CASSSYPNEQFF
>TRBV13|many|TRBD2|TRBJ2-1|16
TGTGCCAGCAAACATAGCGGGAGGGTCGCCTACAATGAGCAGTTCTTC
CASKHSGRVAYNEQFF
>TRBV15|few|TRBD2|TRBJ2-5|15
TGTGCCACCAGCAGAGACGCGGGAGAAGGAGAGACCCAGTACTTC
CATSRDAGEGETQYF
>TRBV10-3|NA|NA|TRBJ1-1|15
TGTGCCATCAGTGAGTTCCGGGGTGGCGGAACTGAAGCTTTCTTT
CAISEFRGGGTEAFF
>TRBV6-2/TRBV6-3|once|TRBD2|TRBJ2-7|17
TGTGCCAGCTCTAGCGGGGGGCCTTTAAGCTCCTACAATGAGCAGTACTTC
CASSSGGPLSSYNEQYF
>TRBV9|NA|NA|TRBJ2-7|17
TGTGCCAGCAGCGTAGCCCTTGTAGCCGGGCCACCCTACGAGCAGTACTTC
CASSVALVAGPPYEQYF
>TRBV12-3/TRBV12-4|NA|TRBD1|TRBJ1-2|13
TGTGCCAGCAGACCCGGGACAGGGAACGGCTACACCTTC
CASRPGTGNGYTF
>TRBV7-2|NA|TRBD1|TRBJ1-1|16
TGTGCCAGCAGCTTATGGTCCGGGACAGGGGAGACTGAAGCTTTCTTT
CASSLWSGTGETEAFF
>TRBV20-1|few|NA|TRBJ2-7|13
TGCAGTGCTAGAAGCTACGGCCCCTACGAGCAGTACTTC
CSARSYGPYEQYF
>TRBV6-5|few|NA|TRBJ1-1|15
TGTGCCAGCAGTTACTCGGGGCCTATGAGGACTGAAGCTTTCTTT
CASSYSGPMRTEAFF
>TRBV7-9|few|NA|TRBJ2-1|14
TGTGCCAGCAGCTTGGGTCTCTACTACAATGAGCAGTTCTTC
CASSLGLYYNEQFF
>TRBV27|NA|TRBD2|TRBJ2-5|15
TGTGCCAGCACTGCTAGCGGGGGGTCGTTAGAGACCCAGTACTTC
CASTASGGSLETQYF
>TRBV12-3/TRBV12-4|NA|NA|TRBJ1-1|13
TGTGCCAGCACCAAACAGCGAGCTAAGGGAGCTTTCTTT
CASTKQRAKGAFF